The next 32 T cell receptor beta chains were all read from a single sample in a study of blood T cell repertoires in COVID-19 (dated by TCRdb to the early 2020s). Libraries came from the immunoSEQ multiplex PCR assay. The table comes from immuneACCESS by way of TCRdb, which keeps in-frame sequences with V and J called. Part of the clones is missing from these tables; in studies checked, under half for an unresolved V gene and the rest for unknown reasons. The sample includes some 170,000 clones, with about 80% observed a single time. Together, the top ten hold approximately 8.7% of the sample. Sequencing input: peripheral blood. The receptors come from a woman in her 70s with acute or convalescent COVID-19.

The chain carries TRBV5-8 and TRBJ2-2, with D uncertain. This CDR3 is 16 amino acids long. V dropped 4 bases and J dropped 5 bases, with 18 bases sitting between them. Germline CDR1 and CDR2: SGHTS and YDEGEE. CDR3: CASSPGSAVDTGELFF. The CDR3 DNA reads as TGTGCCAGCAGCCCCGGGTCGGCGGTGGATACCGGGGAGCTGTTTTTT.

The CDR3 DNA is TGTGCCAGCAGTCTAACGGGGGGCTACACCTTC. Its translation: CASSLTGGYTF. The V gene is TRBV28, the J gene TRBJ1-2; D uncertain. The germline V gene has CDR1 MDHEN and CDR2 SYDVKM. The CDR3 has 11 amino acids. V lost 5 bases to trimming and J lost 8 bases, with 9 bases between them.

The V call is TRBV19, the J call TRBJ1-5; TRBD1 agrees at 10 bases. After removal of 6 bases from V and 4 bases from J, the junction contained 6 bases not matched to a gene. Germline V gene sequence: CDR1 LNHDA, CDR2 SQIVND (reference sequence). The CDR3 extends over 15 amino acids. DNA for the CDR3: TGTGCCAGTAGCCCTCGACAGGGGGCGAATCAGCCCCAGCATTTT. It translates to CASSPRQGANQPQHF.

The chain combines TRBV9 with TRBJ1-2; 7 bases agree with TRBD1. V shed 4 bases, J shed 4 bases, and the junction held 10 bases outside the gene matches. This CDR3 region has 15 residues. Germline assignment: CDR1 SGDLS and CDR2 YYNGEE. Here the CDR3 reads CASSPETGPGYGYTF. The CDR3 DNA is TGTGCCAGCAGCCCGGAGACAGGGCCCGGCTATGGCTACACCTTC. Together with reference TRBV9 and TRBJ1-2, the CDR3 gives the full variable domain: DSGVTQTPKHLITATGQRVTLRCSPRSGDLSVYWYQQSLDQGLQFLIQYYNGEERAKGNILERFSAQQFPDLHSELNLSSLELGDSALYFCASSPETGPGYGYTFGSGTRLTVV.

V usage is TRBV4-3 and J usage is TRBJ1-5; tentative D call: TRBD1 (5 bases). V was pared by 3 bases and J by 7 bases, with 10 bases between. Germline V gene sequence: CDR1 LGHNA, CDR2 YSLEER. The CDR3 totals 13 residues. The CDR3: CASSQGLLQPQHF. The CDR3 DNA follows: TGCGCCAGCAGCCAGGGACTTCTACAGCCCCAGCATTTT.

The chain joins TRBV29-1 to TRBJ2-2; possible D gene TRBD1, 6 bases. CDR1 and CDR2 (germline): SQVTM, ANQGSEA. Trimming pared 5 bases from V and 6 bases from J, leaving 19 bases between. The CDR3 covers 15 residues. The CDR3 DNA is TGCAGCGTTAAAGGAGCACTGACAGGTGCCGGGGAGCTGTTTTTT. It yields the protein CSVKGALTGAGELFF.

The V and J genes are TRBV9 and TRBJ2-2; unclear D gene. Per germline, CDR1 SGDLS and CDR2 YYNGEE. This CDR3 has 14 residues. The V and J ends lost 2 bases and 0 bases respectively, with 5 bases between them. CDR3 in DNA: TGTGCCAGCAGCGTTAGTACGAACACCGGGGAGCTGTTTTTT. Protein product: CASSVSTNTGELFF.

The chain uses TRBV3-1 (or the pseudogene TRBV3-2) and TRBJ1-2; 8 nucleotides align to TRBD1. Germline CDR1 reads LGHDT; CDR2 reads YNNKEL (reference sequence). This CDR3 has 13 amino acids. The V and J ends lost 4 bases and 5 bases, in that order; junction bases with no gene match: 3. The CDR3 DNA reads TGTGCCAGCAGCCTCCGGACAGGGTATGGCTACACCTTC. Translating it yields CASSLRTGYGYTF.

The chain links TRBV6-2 or TRBV6-3 to TRBJ1-1; no clear D. The CDR3 loop spans 14 amino acids. The V end lost 5 bases, the J end lost 0 bases, and 10 bases lay between the germline ends. Germline assignment: CDR1 MNHEY and CDR2 SVGEGT. The DNA for the CDR3 is TGTGCCAGCAGTAAGCACGTCATGAACACTGAAGCTTTCTTT. Residues: CASSKHVMNTEAFF.

The V call is TRBV21-1, the J call TRBJ2-1; TRBD1 is the table's D call and was not checked against the DNA. TRBV21-1 is classified as a pseudogene. There are 14 residues in the CDR3. In DNA, the CDR3 is TGTGCCAGCAGCAAAGCGCGACAGGGCAGTGAGCAGTTCTTC. Its protein is CASSKARQGSEQFF.

The V gene is TRBV19, the J gene TRBJ2-1, with 7 bases aligning to TRBD2. Trimming at V came to 6 bases and at J to 3 bases, leaving 8 bases not matched to a gene. This CDR3 has 15 residues. The germline gives CDR1 LNHDA, CDR2 SQIVND (reference sequence). Here the CDR3 reads CASRRDPSGYNEQFF. The CDR3 region has the DNA TGTGCCAGTAGGAGAGATCCTAGCGGCTACAATGAGCAGTTCTTC.

J is TRBJ2-1 and V is TRBV6-5, with D possibly matching TRBD2 (5 bases). Looked up from germline, CDR1 is MNHEY and CDR2 is SVGAGI. Trimming took 2 bases from V and 5 from J, leaving 7 bases between them. This CDR3 has 13 amino acids. CDR3 coding DNA: TGTGCCAGCAGTTACGACGGGGACAATGAGCAGTTCTTC. Its translation: CASSYDGDNEQFF.

The V call is TRBV27, the J call TRBJ1-2; TRBD1 aligns across 9 bases. Looked up from germline, CDR1 is MNHEY and CDR2 is SMNVEV (reference sequence). Trimming at V came to 3 bases and at J to 8 bases, leaving 7 bases not matched to a gene. CDR3 length: 14 residues. As DNA, the CDR3 is TGTGCCAGCAGTTTTTCACAGGGGGCGTGGGGCTACACCTTC. Amino acid sequence: CASSFSQGAWGYTF.

V usage is TRBV18 and J usage is TRBJ1-2; D remains ambiguous. Germline-derived CDR1 and CDR2 are KGHSH and LQKENI. The germline V and J ends were trimmed by 8 bases and 1 base, with 14 bases remaining between them. The CDR3 is made up of 14 amino acids. Here the CDR3 reads CASAVGADNYGYTF. The CDR3 coding sequence is TGTGCCAGCGCCGTCGGAGCAGATAACTATGGCTACACCTTC.

There are a few counts of this clone. This rearrangement joins TRBV3-1 (or the pseudogene TRBV3-2) to TRBJ1-1; D perhaps matches TRBD1 (5 bases). V was pared by 4 bases and J by 0 bases, with 12 bases between. This CDR3 comprises 15 residues. The V gene's germline CDR1 is LGHDT and CDR2 YNNKEL (reference sequence). CDR3 in DNA: TGTGCCAGCAGCCTACGACAGAGGATGAACACTGAAGCTTTCTTT. Amino acid sequence: CASSLRQRMNTEAFF.

This clone came up once. The same CDR3 is also encoded by other DNA sequences in this sample. The chain joins TRBV27 to TRBJ2-7; 9 bases align to TRBD1. V lost 6 bases and J lost 1; bases outside the gene matches: 4. Germline CDR1 MNHEY, CDR2 SMNVEV (reference sequence). The CDR3 length is 14 residues. Here the CDR3 DNA reads TGTGCCAGCAGCGCCGGGACAGGGTCCTACGAGCAGTACTTC. Amino acid sequence: CASSAGTGSYEQYF.

V usage is TRBV5-6 and J usage is TRBJ1-1; D is ambiguous. V lost 0 bases and J lost 3, with 15 bases in between. Germline CDR1 is SGHDT and CDR2 is YYEEEE. The CDR3 runs 16 residues. In DNA, the CDR3 is TGTGCCAGCAGCTTGGGAACAGAGCCATGGTACACTGAAGCTTTCTTT. Translation: CASSLGTEPWYTEAFF.

This CDR3 reads CASSSTPPPTDTQYF. The CDR3 DNA reads TGTGCCAGCAGTTCGACACCTCCCCCCACAGATACGCAGTATTTT. V is TRBV27 and J is TRBJ2-3; no clear D gene. CDR1 is MNHEY, CDR2 SMNVEV, per germline (reference sequence). Trimming removed 4 bases at V and 2 bases at J, with 13 bases between. This CDR3 contains 15 residues.

The genes are TRBV30 and TRBJ2-5, with TRBD2 matching over 7 bases. V lost 5 bases, J lost 7 bases, and 10 bases stayed unmatched. Germline V gene data show CDR1 as GTSNPN and CDR2 as SVGIG (reference sequence). The CDR3 runs 13 residues. The CDR3 sequence is CAWAGTTPATQYF. DNA for the CDR3: TGTGCCTGGGCCGGGACTACCCCGGCGACCCAGTACTTC.

This clone has just a few counts. The gene calls are TRBV19 and TRBJ1-1, with D possibly being TRBD1 (5 bases). The CDR3 spans 15 residues. In germline, CDR1 is LNHDA, CDR2 SQIVND (reference sequence). V lost 1 base and J lost 5, with 14 bases in between. The CDR3 here is CASSIGRAGKTEAFF. CDR3 DNA: TGTGCCAGTAGTATAGGTCGGGCAGGGAAGACTGAAGCTTTCTTT.

The chain couples TRBV3-1 (or the pseudogene TRBV3-2) to TRBJ1-5; the D is unclear. The CDR3 totals 15 residues. The ends were cut back, 1 base at V and 1 base at J, with 8 bases in the middle. Germline CDR1 reads LGHDT; CDR2 reads YNNKEL (reference sequence). Written as DNA, the CDR3 is TGTGCCAGCAGCCAAGCCCTATGGAGCAATCAGCCCCAGCATTTT. Translating it yields CASSQALWSNQPQHF.

The V gene is TRBV28, the J gene TRBJ2-4, with 9 positions matching TRBD1. Germline V gene sequence: CDR1 MDHEN, CDR2 SYDVKM. Unmatched junction bases numbered 9, after V lost 6 bases and J lost 3 bases. This CDR3 is built from 16 residues. CDR3: CASSPPTGQGKNIQYF. The CDR3 DNA reads as TGTGCCAGCAGCCCTCCTACGGGACAGGGCAAAAACATTCAGTACTTC.

This chain joins TRBV7-2 and TRBJ2-4, with 12 bases fitting TRBD2. J lost 5 bases, V lost 5 bases, and 4 bases had no gene match. The CDR3 has 15 amino acids. CDR1 and CDR2 (germline): SGHTA, FQGNSA. The CDR3 DNA reads TGTGCCAGCAGCCCAAGACTAGCGGGGGAAAACATTCAGTACTTC. Amino acid sequence: CASSPRLAGENIQYF.

This clone was observed a few times. The chain recombines TRBV12-3 or TRBV12-4 with TRBJ2-5; D possibly corresponds to TRBD1 (5 bases). V lost 7 bases to trimming and J lost 2 bases, with 11 bases between them. This CDR3 has 13 amino acids. Here the CDR3 DNA reads TGTGCCAGCACCCCCCCAGGGCAAGAGACCCAGTACTTC. It yields the protein CASTPPGQETQYF.

This rearrangement joins TRBV6-6 to TRBJ2-1; 14 positions match TRBD2. Germline V lookup: CDR1 MNHNY, CDR2 SVGAGI (reference sequence). CDR3 length equals 17 residues. J was trimmed by 2 bases and V by 5 bases; bases with no gene match: 5. CDR3 region: CASSRTSGRPTYNEQFF. The CDR3 region has the DNA TGTGCCAGCAGTCGGACTAGCGGGAGGCCGACCTACAATGAGCAGTTCTTC.

The table lists this clone with a count of one. This chain joins TRBV10-1 and TRBJ2-2, with 10 bases aligning to TRBD1. Germline assignment: CDR1 WNHNN and CDR2 SYGVQD (reference sequence). Trimming cost V 8 bases and J 3 bases; bases outside gene matches: 3. The CDR3 runs 14 residues. CDR3 sequence reads: CASGTGEDTGELFF. The CDR3 DNA sequence: TGCGCCAGCGGGACAGGGGAGGACACCGGGGAGCTGTTTTTT.

V gene TRBV7-9 combines with J gene TRBJ1-3; 8 nucleotides line up with TRBD1. CDR1 is SEHNR and CDR2 is FQNEAQ in the germline V gene (reference sequence). This CDR3 spans 17 amino acids. V gave up 4 bases and J gave up 0 bases; unmatched junction bases: 8. In nucleotides, the CDR3 is TGTGCCAGCAGCTCCCCCGGGACAGGCGGCTCTGGAAACACCATATATTTT. Its protein is CASSSPGTGGSGNTIYF. Filled out from reference TRBV7-9 and TRBJ1-3, the complete variable domain reads DTGVSQNPRHKITKRGQNVTFRCDPISEHNRLYWYRQTLGQGPEFLTYFQNEAQLEKSRLLSDRFSAERPKGSFSTLEIQRTEQGDSAMYLCASSSPGTGGSGNTIYFGEGSWLTVV.

The V call is TRBV11-2, the J call TRBJ1-2; tentative D call: TRBD1 (5 bases). Germline V lookup: CDR1 SGHAT, CDR2 FQNNGV. The V and J ends lost 1 base and 4 bases respectively, with 16 bases between them. There are 16 residues in the CDR3. The CDR3 DNA reads TGTGCCAGCAGCTTAGGCCTGGGGCAGCTGCTCTATGGCTACACCTTC. Translating it yields CASSLGLGQLLYGYTF.

CDR3 DNA: TGTGCCAGCAGCCCCTTGACAGGGAGTACTGAAGCTTTCTTT. Amino acids: CASSPLTGSTEAFF. The chain recombines TRBV7-2 with TRBJ1-1; 7 nucleotides align to TRBD1. The germline gives CDR1 SGHTA, CDR2 FQGNSA. After removal of 5 bases from V and 5 bases from J, the junction contained 8 bases not matched to a gene. CDR3 size: 14 residues.

The rearrangement joins TRBV30 to TRBJ1-1, with D tentatively TRBD1 (5 bases). Trimming stripped 0 bases from V and 10 bases from J, with 18 bases between. This CDR3 region has 14 residues. Looked up from germline, CDR1 is GTSNPN and CDR2 is SVGIG (reference sequence). CDR3 in amino acids: CAWSVLVGTGGAFF. CDR3 DNA: TGTGCCTGGAGTGTACTGGTGGGTACCGGGGGAGCTTTCTTT.

The V and J genes are TRBV28 and TRBJ1-5; 7 nucleotides align to TRBD1. V dropped 3 bases and J dropped 6; count of bases not matched to a gene: 5. The CDR3 is 14 amino acids. In germline, CDR1 is MDHEN, CDR2 SYDVKM. The CDR3 loop reads CASSLMTGLQPQHF. The CDR3 nucleotides are TGTGCCAGCAGTTTGATGACAGGGCTTCAGCCCCAGCATTTT. Full variable domain (remainder filled in from reference TRBV28 and TRBJ1-5): DVKVTQSSRYLVKRTGEKVFLECVQDMDHENMFWYRQDPGLGLRLIYFSYDVKMKEKGDIPEGYSVSREKKERFSLILESASTNQTSMYLCASSLMTGLQPQHFGDGTRLSIL.

The V call is TRBV25-1, the J call TRBJ1-1, with 7 nucleotides matching TRBD1. CDR1 is MGHDK and CDR2 is SYGVNS in the germline V gene. The CDR3 is made up of 13 amino acids. Trimming at V came to 6 bases and at J to 3 bases, leaving 4 bases not matched to a gene. This chain's CDR3 is CASRDGQDTEAFF. CDR3 nucleotide sequence: TGTGCCAGCAGAGATGGACAGGACACTGAAGCTTTCTTT.